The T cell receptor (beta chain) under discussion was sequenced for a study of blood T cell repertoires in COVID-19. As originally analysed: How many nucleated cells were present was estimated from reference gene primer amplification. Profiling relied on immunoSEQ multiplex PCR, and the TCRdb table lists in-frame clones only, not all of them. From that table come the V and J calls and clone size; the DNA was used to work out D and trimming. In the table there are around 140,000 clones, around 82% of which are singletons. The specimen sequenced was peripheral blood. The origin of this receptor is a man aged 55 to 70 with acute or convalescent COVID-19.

CDR3 nucleotides: TGTGCCAGTAGTATAGGCGGACTAGACTATGGCTACACCTTC. The encoded protein is CASSIGGLDYGYTF. The chain is built from TRBV19 and TRBJ1-2; no reliable D call. The V end lost 1 base, the J end lost 3 bases, and 9 bases lay between the germline ends. This CDR3 spans 14 amino acids. CDR1 is LNHDA and CDR2 is SQIVND in the germline V gene (reference sequence).